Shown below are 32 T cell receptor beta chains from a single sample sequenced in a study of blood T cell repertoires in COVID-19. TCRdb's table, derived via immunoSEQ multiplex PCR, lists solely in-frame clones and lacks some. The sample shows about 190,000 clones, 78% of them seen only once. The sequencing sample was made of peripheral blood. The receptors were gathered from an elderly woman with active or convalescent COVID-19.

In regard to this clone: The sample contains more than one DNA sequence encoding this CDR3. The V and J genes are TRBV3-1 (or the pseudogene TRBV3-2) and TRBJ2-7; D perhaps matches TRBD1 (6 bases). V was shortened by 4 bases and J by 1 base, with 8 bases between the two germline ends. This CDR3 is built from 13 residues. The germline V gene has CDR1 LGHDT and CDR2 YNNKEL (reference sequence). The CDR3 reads CASSLDRSYEQYF. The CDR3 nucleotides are TGTGCCAGCAGCCTTGACAGGTCCTACGAGCAGTACTTC.

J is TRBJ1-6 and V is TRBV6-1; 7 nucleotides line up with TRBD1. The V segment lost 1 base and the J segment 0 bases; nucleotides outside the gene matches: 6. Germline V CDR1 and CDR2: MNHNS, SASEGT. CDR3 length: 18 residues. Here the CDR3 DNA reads TGTGCCAGCAGTGAAGGGACAGGATTTAGCTCCTATAATTCACCCCTCCACTTT. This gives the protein CASSEGTGFSSYNSPLHF.

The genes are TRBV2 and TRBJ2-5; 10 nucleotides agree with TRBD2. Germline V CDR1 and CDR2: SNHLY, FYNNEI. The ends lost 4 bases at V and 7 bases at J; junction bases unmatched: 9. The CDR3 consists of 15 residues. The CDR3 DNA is TGTGCCAGCAGTGGTACCAGCGGGGGGGTATTGACCCAGTACTTC. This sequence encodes CASSGTSGGVLTQYF.

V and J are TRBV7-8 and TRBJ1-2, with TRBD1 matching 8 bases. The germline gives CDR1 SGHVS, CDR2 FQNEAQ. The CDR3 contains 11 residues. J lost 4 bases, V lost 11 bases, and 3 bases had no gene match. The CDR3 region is CARTGRYGYTF. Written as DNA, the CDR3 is TGTGCCCGGACAGGGCGCTATGGCTACACCTTC.

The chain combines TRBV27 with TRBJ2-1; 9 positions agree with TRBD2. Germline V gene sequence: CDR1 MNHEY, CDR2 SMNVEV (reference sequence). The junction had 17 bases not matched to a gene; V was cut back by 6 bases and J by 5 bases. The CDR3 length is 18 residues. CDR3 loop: CASRIFAQIAGVDNEQFF. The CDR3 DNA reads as TGTGCCAGCAGGATATTTGCCCAAATAGCGGGGGTTGACAATGAGCAGTTCTTC.

The CDR3: CAWSVAGALSGNTIYF. The CDR3 DNA reads as TGTGCCTGGAGTGTTGCAGGGGCCCTCTCTGGAAACACCATATATTTT. V and J are TRBV30 and TRBJ1-3, with D possibly matching TRBD1 (6 bases). From germline, CDR1 is GTSNPN and CDR2 SVGIG (reference sequence). The V gene lost 0 bases and the J gene lost 0 bases, with 12 bases spanning the gap. CDR3 length: 16 amino acids.

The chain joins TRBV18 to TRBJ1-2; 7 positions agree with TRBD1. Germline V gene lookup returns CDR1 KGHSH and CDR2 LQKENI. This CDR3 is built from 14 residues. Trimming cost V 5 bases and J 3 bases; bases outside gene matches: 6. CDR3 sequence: CASSADRDDYGYTF. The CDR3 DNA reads TGTGCCAGCTCAGCAGACAGGGATGACTATGGCTACACCTTC. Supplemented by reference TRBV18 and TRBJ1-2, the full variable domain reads NAGVMQNPRHLVRRRGQEARLRCSPMKGHSHVYWYRQLPEEGLKFMVYLQKENIIDESGMPKERFSAEFPKEGPSILRIQQVVRGDSAAYFCASSADRDDYGYTFGSGTRLTVV.

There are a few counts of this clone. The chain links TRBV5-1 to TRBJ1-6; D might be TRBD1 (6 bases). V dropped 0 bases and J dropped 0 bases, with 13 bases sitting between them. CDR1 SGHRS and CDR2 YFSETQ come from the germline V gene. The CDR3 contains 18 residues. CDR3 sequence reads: CASSLEGQGSSYNSPLHF. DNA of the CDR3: TGCGCCAGCAGCTTGGAAGGGCAGGGGAGCTCCTATAATTCACCCCTCCACTTT.

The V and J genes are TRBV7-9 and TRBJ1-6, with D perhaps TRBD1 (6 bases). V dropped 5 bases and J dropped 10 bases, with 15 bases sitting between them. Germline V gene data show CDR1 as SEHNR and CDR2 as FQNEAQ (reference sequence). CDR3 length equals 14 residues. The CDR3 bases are TGTGCCAGCAGCGCGCAGGGGTACGGGTCACCCCTCCACTTT. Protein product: CASSAQGYGSPLHF.

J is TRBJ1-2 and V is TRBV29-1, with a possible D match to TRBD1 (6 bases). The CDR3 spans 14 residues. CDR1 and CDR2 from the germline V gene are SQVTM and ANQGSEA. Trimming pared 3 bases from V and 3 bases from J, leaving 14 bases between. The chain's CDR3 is CSVDHVGGDYGYTF. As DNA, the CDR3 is TGCAGCGTTGATCACGTAGGGGGGGACTATGGCTACACCTTC.

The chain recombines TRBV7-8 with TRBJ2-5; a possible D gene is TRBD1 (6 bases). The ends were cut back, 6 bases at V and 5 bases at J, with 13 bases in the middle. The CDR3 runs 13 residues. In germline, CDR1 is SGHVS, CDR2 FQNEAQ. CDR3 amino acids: CASSFRGGETQYF. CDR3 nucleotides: TGTGCCAGCAGTTTCAGGGGCGGGGAGACCCAGTACTTC. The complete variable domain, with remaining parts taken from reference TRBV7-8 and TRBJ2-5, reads GAGVSQSPRYKVAKRGQDVALRCDPISGHVSLFWYQQALGQGPEFLTYFQNEAQLDKSGLPSDRFFAERPEGSVSTLKIQRTQQEDSAVYLCASSFRGGETQYFGPGTRLLVL.

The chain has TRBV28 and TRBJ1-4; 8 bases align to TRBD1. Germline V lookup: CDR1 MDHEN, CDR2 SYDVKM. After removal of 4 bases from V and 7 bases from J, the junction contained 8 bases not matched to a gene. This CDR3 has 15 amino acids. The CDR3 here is CASSSPAGGVEKLFF. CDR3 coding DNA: TGTGCCAGCAGTTCCCCGGCAGGGGGCGTTGAAAAACTGTTTTTT. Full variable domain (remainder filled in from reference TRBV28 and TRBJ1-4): DVKVTQSSRYLVKRTGEKVFLECVQDMDHENMFWYRQDPGLGLRLIYFSYDVKMKEKGDIPEGYSVSREKKERFSLILESASTNQTSMYLCASSSPAGGVEKLFFGSGTQLSVL.

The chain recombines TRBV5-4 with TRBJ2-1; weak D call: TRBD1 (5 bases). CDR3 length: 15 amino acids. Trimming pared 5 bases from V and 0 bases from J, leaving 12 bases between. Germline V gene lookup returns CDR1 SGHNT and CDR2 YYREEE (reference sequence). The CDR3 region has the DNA TGTGCCAGCAGGATCGACAGTAACTCCTACAATGAGCAGTTCTTC. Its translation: CASRIDSNSYNEQFF.

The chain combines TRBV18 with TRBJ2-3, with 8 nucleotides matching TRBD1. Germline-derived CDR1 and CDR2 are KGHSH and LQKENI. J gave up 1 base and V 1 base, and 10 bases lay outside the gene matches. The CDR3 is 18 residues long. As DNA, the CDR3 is TGTGCCAGCTCACCACGCACCCAGGGGGCCTGGGGCACAGATACGCAGTATTTT. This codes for CASSPRTQGAWGTDTQYF.

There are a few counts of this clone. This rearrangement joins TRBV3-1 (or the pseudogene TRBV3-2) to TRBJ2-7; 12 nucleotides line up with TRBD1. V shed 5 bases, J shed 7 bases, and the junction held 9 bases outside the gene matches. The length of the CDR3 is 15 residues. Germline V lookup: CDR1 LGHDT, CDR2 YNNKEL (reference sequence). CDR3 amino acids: CASSSRDRGQREQYF. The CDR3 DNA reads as TGTGCCAGCAGCAGCCGGGACAGGGGGCAGAGGGAGCAGTACTTC.

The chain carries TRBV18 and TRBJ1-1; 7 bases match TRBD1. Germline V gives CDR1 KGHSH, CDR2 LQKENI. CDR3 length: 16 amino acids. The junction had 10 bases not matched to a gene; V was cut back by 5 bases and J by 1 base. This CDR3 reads CASSVTGTGGNTEAFF. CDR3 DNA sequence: TGTGCCAGCTCAGTGACAGGGACCGGTGGGAACACTGAAGCTTTCTTT. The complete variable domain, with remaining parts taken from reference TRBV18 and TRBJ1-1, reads NAGVMQNPRHLVRRRGQEARLRCSPMKGHSHVYWYRQLPEEGLKFMVYLQKENIIDESGMPKERFSAEFPKEGPSILRIQQVVRGDSAAYFCASSVTGTGGNTEAFFGQGTRLTVV.

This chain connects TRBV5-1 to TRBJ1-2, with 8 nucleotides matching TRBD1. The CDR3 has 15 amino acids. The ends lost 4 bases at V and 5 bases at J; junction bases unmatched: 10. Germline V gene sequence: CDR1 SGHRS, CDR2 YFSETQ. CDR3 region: CASSEDREVGYGYTF. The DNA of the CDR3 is TGCGCCAGCAGCGAGGACAGGGAGGTCGGGTATGGCTACACCTTC.

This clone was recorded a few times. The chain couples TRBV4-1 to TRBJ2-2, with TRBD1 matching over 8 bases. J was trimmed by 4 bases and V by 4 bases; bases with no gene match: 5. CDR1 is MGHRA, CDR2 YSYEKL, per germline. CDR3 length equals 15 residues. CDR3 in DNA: TGCGCCAGCAGCCGCCAGGGGGCGGTCACCGGGGAGCTGTTTTTT. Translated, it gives CASSRQGAVTGELFF.

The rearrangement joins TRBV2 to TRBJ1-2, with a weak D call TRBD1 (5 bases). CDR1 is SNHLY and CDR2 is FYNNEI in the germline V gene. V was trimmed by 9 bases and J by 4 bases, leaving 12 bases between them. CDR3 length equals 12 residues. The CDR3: CASFGGIYGYTF. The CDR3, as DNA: TGTGCCAGTTTTGGGGGGATCTATGGCTACACCTTC.

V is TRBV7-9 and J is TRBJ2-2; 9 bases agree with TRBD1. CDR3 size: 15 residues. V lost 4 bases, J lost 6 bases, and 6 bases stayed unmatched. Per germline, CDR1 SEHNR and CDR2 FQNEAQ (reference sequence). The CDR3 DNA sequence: TGTGCCAGCAGCTGGGACAGGGTTTATCCCGGGGAGCTGTTTTTT. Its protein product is CASSWDRVYPGELFF.

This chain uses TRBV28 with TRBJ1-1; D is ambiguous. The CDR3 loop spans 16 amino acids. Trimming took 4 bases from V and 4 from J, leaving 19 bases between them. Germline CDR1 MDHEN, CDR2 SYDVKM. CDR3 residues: CASSSASNLRGTEAFF. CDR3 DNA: TGTGCCAGCAGTTCGGCGTCGAACCTCCGAGGCACTGAAGCTTTCTTT.

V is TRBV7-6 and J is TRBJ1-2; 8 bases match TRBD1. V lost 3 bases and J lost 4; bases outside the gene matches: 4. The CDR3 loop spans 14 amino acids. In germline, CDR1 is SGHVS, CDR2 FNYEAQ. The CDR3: CASSFSGGPYGYTF. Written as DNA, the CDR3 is TGTGCCAGCAGCTTTTCAGGGGGCCCCTATGGCTACACCTTC.

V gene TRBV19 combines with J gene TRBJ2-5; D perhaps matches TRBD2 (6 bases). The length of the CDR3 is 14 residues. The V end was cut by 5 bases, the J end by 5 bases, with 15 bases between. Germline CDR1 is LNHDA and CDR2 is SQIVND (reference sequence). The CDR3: CASSGRSREETQYF. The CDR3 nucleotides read TGTGCCAGTAGTGGGAGGTCACGGGAGGAGACCCAGTACTTC.

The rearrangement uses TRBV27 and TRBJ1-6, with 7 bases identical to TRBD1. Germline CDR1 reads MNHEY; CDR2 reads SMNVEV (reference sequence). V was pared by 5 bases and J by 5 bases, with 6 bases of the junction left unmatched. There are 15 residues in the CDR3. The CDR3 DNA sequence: TGTGCCAGCAGTCCCCGGGACAGTAATAATTCACCCCTCCACTTT. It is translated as CASSPRDSNNSPLHF.

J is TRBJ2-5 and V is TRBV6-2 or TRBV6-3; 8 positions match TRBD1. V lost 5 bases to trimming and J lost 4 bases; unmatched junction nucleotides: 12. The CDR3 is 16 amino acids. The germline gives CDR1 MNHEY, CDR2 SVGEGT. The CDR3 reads CASSQRTGHPAETQYF. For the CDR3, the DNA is TGTGCCAGCAGTCAACGGACAGGGCATCCGGCAGAGACCCAGTACTTC.

The CDR3 spells CASSQTGNTEAFF. The CDR3 DNA sequence: TGCGCCAGCAGCCAAACAGGGAACACTGAAGCTTTCTTT. V gene TRBV5-1 combines with J gene TRBJ1-1; D perhaps matches TRBD1 (5 bases). CDR1 and CDR2 (germline): SGHRS, YFSETQ. This CDR3 has 13 residues. Between the trimmed V and J ends, which lost 4 bases and 1 base, there was a span of 8 bases.

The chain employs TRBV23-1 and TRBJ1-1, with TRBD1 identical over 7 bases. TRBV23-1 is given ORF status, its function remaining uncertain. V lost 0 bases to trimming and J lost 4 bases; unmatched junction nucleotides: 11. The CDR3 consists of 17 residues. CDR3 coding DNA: TGCGCCAGCAGTCAATCGTTCCCCCAACCAGGGGGCACTGAAGCTTTCTTT. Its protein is CASSQSFPQPGGTEAFF.

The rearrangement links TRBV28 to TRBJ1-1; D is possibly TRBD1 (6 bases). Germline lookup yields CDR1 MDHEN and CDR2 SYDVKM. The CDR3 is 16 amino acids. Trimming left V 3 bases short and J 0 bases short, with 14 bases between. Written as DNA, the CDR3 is TGTGCCAGCAGTTTTCTACAGGGAACCTTGAACACTGAAGCTTTCTTT. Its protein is CASSFLQGTLNTEAFF.

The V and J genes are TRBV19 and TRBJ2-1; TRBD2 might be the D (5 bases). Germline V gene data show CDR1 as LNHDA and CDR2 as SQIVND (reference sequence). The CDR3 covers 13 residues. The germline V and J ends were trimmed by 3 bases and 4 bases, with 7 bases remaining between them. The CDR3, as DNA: TGTGCCAGTAGTATGGGAGTATACAATGAGCAGTTCTTC. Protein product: CASSMGVYNEQFF. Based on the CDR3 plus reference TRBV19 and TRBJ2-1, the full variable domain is DGGITQSPKYLFRKEGQNVTLSCEQNLNHDAMYWYRQDPGQGLRLIYYSQIVNDFQKGDIAEGYSVSREKKESFPLTVTSAQKNPTAFYLCASSMGVYNEQFFGPGTRLTVL.

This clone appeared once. DNA for the CDR3: TGTGCCAGCAGTTTTGAGGGAAGCCGTGGTGGCTACACCTTC. It translates to CASSFEGSRGGYTF. The chain links TRBV28 to TRBJ1-2, with D unclear. CDR1 and CDR2 (germline): MDHEN, SYDVKM. Trimming removed 3 bases at V and 7 bases at J, with 15 bases between. The CDR3 has 14 residues.

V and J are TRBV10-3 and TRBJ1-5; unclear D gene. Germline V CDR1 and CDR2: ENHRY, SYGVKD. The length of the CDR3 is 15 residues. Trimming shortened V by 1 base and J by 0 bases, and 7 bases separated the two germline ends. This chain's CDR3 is CAISEFGDSNQPQHF. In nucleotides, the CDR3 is TGTGCCATCAGTGAGTTCGGGGATAGCAATCAGCCCCAGCATTTT.

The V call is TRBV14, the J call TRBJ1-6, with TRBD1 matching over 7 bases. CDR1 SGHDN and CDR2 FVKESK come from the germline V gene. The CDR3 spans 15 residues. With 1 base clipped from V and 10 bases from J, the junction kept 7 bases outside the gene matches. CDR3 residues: CASSQAAGGRSPLHF. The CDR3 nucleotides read TGTGCCAGCAGCCAAGCTGCAGGGGGACGGTCACCCCTCCACTTT.